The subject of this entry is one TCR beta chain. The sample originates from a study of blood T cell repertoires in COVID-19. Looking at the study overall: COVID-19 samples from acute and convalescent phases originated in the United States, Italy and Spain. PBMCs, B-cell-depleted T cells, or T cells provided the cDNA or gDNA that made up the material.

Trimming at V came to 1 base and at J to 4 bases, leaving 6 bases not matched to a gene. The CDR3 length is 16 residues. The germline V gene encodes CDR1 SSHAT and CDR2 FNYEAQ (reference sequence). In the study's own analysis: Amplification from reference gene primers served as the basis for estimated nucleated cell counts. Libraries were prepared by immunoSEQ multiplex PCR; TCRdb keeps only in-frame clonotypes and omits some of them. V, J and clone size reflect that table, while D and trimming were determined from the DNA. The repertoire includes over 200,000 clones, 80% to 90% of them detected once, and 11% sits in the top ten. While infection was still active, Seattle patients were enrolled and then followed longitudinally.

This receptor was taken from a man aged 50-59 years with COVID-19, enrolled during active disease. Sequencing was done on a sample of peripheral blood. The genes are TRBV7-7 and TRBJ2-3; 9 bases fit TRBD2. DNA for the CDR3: TGTGCCAGCAGCTTAGGATTAGCGGGGGAATCAGATACGCAGTATTTT. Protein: CASSLGLAGESDTQYF.